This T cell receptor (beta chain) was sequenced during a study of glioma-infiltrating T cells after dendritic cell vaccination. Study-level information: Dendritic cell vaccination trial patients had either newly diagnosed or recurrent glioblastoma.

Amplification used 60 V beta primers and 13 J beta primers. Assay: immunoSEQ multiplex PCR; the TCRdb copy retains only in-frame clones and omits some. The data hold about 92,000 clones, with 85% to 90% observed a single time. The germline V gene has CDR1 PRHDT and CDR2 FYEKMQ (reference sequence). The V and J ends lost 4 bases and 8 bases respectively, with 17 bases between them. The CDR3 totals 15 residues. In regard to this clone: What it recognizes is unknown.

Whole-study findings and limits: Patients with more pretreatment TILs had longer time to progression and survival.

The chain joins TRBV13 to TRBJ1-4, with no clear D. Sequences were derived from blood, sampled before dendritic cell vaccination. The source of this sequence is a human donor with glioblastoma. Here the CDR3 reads CASSYLGGIAEKLFF. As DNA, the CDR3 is TGTGCCAGCAGCTACCTAGGAGGGATCGCCGAAAAACTGTTTTTT. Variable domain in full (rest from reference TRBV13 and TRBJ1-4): AAGVIQSPRHLIKEKRETATLKCYPIPRHDTVYWYQQGPGQDPQFLISFYEKMQSDKGSIPDRFSAQQFSDYHSELNMSSLELGDSALYFCASSYLGGIAEKLFFGSGTQLSVL.